This T cell receptor beta chain emerged from a study of cytomegalovirus exposure and HLA in healthy donors. General study findings and limits: Compared with the roughly 700-donor mean, an Asian-associated ancestry cluster reportedly had fewer N-insertions, according to a later analysis. In an earlier analysis, most TCR beta V segments were productive about 87% or about 30% of the time.

Healthy bone marrow donors formed the donor group. The J segment lost 2 bases and the V segment lost 3 bases, leaving 19 bases of the junction unmatched. Looked up from germline, CDR1 is GTSNPN and CDR2 is SVGIG (reference sequence). This CDR3 is built from 18 residues. About this clone itself: Antigen specificity is unknown.

Amplification used 60 Vbeta primers and 13 Jbeta primers. Clones were read by immunoSEQ multiplex PCR, and TCRdb kept only the in-frame ones, dropping some. The sample holds roughly 180,000 clones, about four fifths seen once. The source is a woman aged 25 to 39 in good health and CMV-seronegative. Sequenced: PBMCs. V usage is TRBV30 and J usage is TRBJ2-7; the match to TRBD1 covers 7 bases. The CDR3 DNA reads as TGTGCCTGGAGCCGTCCCGGGACAGTTTTGGTCTGGGCCTACGAGCAGTACTTC. Translating it yields CAWSRPGTVLVWAYEQYF.